The clone carrying this TCR beta chain was observed a few times. Data came from immunoSEQ multiplex PCR; TCRdb stores just in-frame clones and leaves some out. This table has tens of thousands of clones, about 80% appearing once. V was trimmed by 4 bases and J by 0 bases, leaving 8 bases between them. CDR1 SGHDT and CDR2 YYEEEE come from the germline V gene. The CDR3 loop spans 14 amino acids. These data belong to a study of OX40 agonist ivuxolimab in advanced cancers. This material consisted of CD4+ or CD8+ T cells sorted from blood, taken in a trial of the OX40 agonist ivuxolimab. This receptor was obtained from an adult with an advanced solid tumor such as melanoma, head and neck, liver or kidney cancer. This chain connects TRBV5-6 to TRBJ1-3; no clear D gene. The CDR3 is CASSTHSSGNTIYF. CDR3 nucleotide sequence: TGTGCCAGCAGCACTCATAGCTCTGGAAACACCATATATTTT.